Each of the 18 T cell receptor beta chains below was sequenced from the same sample in a study of cytomegalovirus exposure and HLA in healthy donors. The PCR employed 60 Vbeta primers together with 13 Jbeta primers. Method: immunoSEQ multiplex PCR; TCRdb's copy keeps in-frame clones and lacks some. The table records over 150,000 clones, 75% to 85% of them present only once. Sequenced: PBMCs. Every receptor here comes from a girl between 2 and 10 years old in good health and CMV-seropositive.

The chain links TRBV19 to TRBJ2-1; D may be TRBD2 (5 bases). Between the trimmed V and J ends, which lost 4 bases and 3 bases, there was a span of 7 bases. Germline V gene data show CDR1 as LNHDA and CDR2 as SQIVND (reference sequence). This CDR3 is built from 13 residues. CDR3 sequence (DNA): TGTGCCAGTAGTAGAGGGAACTACAATGAGCAGTTCTTC. It specifies CASSRGNYNEQFF.

V usage is TRBV19 and J usage is TRBJ2-1; perhaps TRBD2 as D (6 bases). In germline, CDR1 is LNHDA, CDR2 SQIVND (reference sequence). With 3 bases removed from V and 4 bases from J, the gap between germline ends came to 13 bases. The CDR3 has 15 amino acids. The CDR3 nucleotides are TGTGCCAGTAGTATCAGTAGCGGAGCTTACAATGAGCAGTTCTTC. This encodes CASSISSGAYNEQFF.

The rearrangement uses TRBV30 and TRBJ1-2; D possibly corresponds to TRBD1 (6 bases). This CDR3 contains 12 residues. CDR1 and CDR2 (germline): GTSNPN, SVGIG (reference sequence). Trimming pared 4 bases from V and 9 bases from J, leaving 15 bases between. CDR3 loop: CAWIPRGASYTF. CDR3 in DNA: TGTGCCTGGATACCACGGGGGGCAAGCTACACCTTC.

The chain uses TRBV7-9 and TRBJ2-1; D unresolved. This CDR3 region has 13 residues. The ends were cut back, 4 bases at V and 6 bases at J, with 10 bases in the middle. Germline V gives CDR1 SEHNR, CDR2 FQNEAQ (reference sequence). CDR3 bases: TGTGCCAGCAGCTCCATTTTGTCCAATGAGCAGTTCTTC. It translates to CASSSILSNEQFF.

This clone was picked up one time. The junction does not match germline at one end; this may be a read error. The chain has TRBV7-9 and TRBJ2-3; D remains ambiguous. The CDR3 runs 14 residues. In germline, CDR1 is SEHNR, CDR2 FQNEAQ (reference sequence). CDR3 residues: CSSSLTHSTDTQYF. The DNA for the CDR3 is TGTTCCAGCAGCTTAACACATAGCACAGATACGCAGTATTTT.

This clone was detected once. J is TRBJ2-7 and V is TRBV6-5; D perhaps matches TRBD2 (5 bases). V lost 6 bases and J lost 7, with 10 bases in between. Germline-derived CDR1 and CDR2 are MNHEY and SVGAGI. The CDR3 sequence is 11 residues long. The CDR3 sequence: CASRAPGEQYF. The CDR3 nucleotides are TGTGCCAGCAGGGCTCCGGGGGAGCAGTACTTC.

This chain joins TRBV5-6 and TRBJ1-1; no definite D call. Trimming cost V 0 bases and J 0 bases, with 12 bases left between them. The germline CDR1 and CDR2 sequences are SGHDT and YYEEEE. This CDR3 is 16 amino acids long. CDR3 DNA sequence: TGTGCCAGCAGCTTGGTGCGGGTACTCATGAACACTGAAGCTTTCTTT. Protein product: CASSLVRVLMNTEAFF.

The gene calls are TRBV27 and TRBJ2-2; D may be TRBD2 (6 bases). V lost 7 bases, J lost 5 bases, and 26 bases lay in between. Germline V lookup: CDR1 MNHEY, CDR2 SMNVEV (reference sequence). The CDR3 contains 18 residues. The CDR3 is CASMAARFRTIPTGELFF. CDR3 coding DNA: TGTGCCAGCATGGCGGCGCGCTTTAGGACTATCCCAACCGGGGAGCTGTTTTTT.

In DNA form, the CDR3 reads TGTGCCAGCAGTTTACTTAGAGGGACAGGAGTCTACAATGAGCAGTTCTTC. This sequence encodes CASSLLRGTGVYNEQFF. The rearrangement uses TRBV28 and TRBJ2-1; 8 bases align to TRBD1. Unmatched junction bases numbered 9, after V lost 2 bases and J lost 3 bases. CDR3 length: 17 amino acids. Germline values: CDR1 MDHEN, CDR2 SYDVKM.

This rearrangement joins TRBV6-1 to TRBJ1-1; 7 bases map to TRBD1. V dropped 6 bases and J dropped 1; count of bases not matched to a gene: 5. Germline loops: CDR1 MNHNS, CDR2 SASEGT. The CDR3 is 14 residues long. In DNA, the CDR3 is TGTGCCAGCAGCCCCAGGGGGGCGAACACTGAAGCTTTCTTT. It specifies CASSPRGANTEAFF.

This chain joins TRBV14 and TRBJ2-1; D is perhaps TRBD2 (6 bases). Germline CDR1 is SGHDN and CDR2 is FVKESK. This CDR3 comprises 16 residues. Trimming shortened V by 5 bases and J by 0 bases, and 14 bases separated the two germline ends. CDR3 sequence reads: CASSWGDSSSYNEQFF. CDR3 bases: TGTGCCAGCAGCTGGGGGGACTCGAGCTCCTACAATGAGCAGTTCTTC.

V usage is TRBV2 and J usage is TRBJ1-4; D is ambiguous. CDR3 size: 13 residues. The germline V gene encodes CDR1 SNHLY and CDR2 FYNNEI. V lost 5 bases and J 5 bases, leaving 9 bases between the germline ends. CDR3 region: CASSWQINEKLFF. CDR3 in DNA: TGTGCCAGCAGTTGGCAGATCAATGAAAAACTGTTTTTT.

The rearrangement uses TRBV18 and TRBJ2-5; 11 bases match TRBD2. This CDR3 is 16 amino acids long. Germline CDR1 is KGHSH and CDR2 is LQKENI. The ends lost 2 bases at V and 5 bases at J; junction bases unmatched: 7. CDR3 residues: CASSPLLAGEGETQYF. CDR3 DNA sequence: TGTGCCAGCTCACCATTACTAGCGGGAGAAGGGGAGACCCAGTACTTC.

V usage is TRBV9 and J usage is TRBJ1-2; D unclear. The V end was cut by 6 bases, the J end by 6 bases, with 15 bases between. Per the germline V gene, CDR1 is SGDLS and CDR2 is YYNGEE. The CDR3 is made up of 13 amino acids. In DNA, the CDR3 is TGTGCCAGCACTGTGGGCTCGCGTGATGGCTACACCTTC. The encoded protein is CASTVGSRDGYTF.

CDR3 residues: CAWSPTPRGTEAFF. In DNA, the CDR3 is TGTGCCTGGAGTCCTACACCCCGGGGGACTGAAGCTTTCTTT. This chain uses TRBV30 with TRBJ1-1; D is possibly TRBD1 (5 bases). Per germline, CDR1 GTSNPN and CDR2 SVGIG (reference sequence). There are 14 residues in the CDR3. V dropped 2 bases and J dropped 5 bases, with 15 bases sitting between them.

V gene TRBV7-4 combines with J gene TRBJ2-1, with TRBD2 matching 14 bases. This CDR3 has 15 amino acids. The V segment lost 2 bases and the J segment 15 bases; nucleotides outside the gene matches: 9. In germline, CDR1 is SGHVT, CDR2 SQSDAQ. The CDR3 loop is CASSLPRTSGRLVFF. CDR3 nucleotides: TGTGCCAGCAGCTTACCCCGGACTAGCGGGAGGTTGGTGTTCTTC.

The chain carries TRBV18 and TRBJ2-5; 8 nucleotides line up with TRBD1. Germline assignment: CDR1 KGHSH and CDR2 LQKENI. Trimming removed 1 base from V and 2 bases from J; junction bases left unmatched: 12. The CDR3 loop spans 18 amino acids. The CDR3 DNA sequence: TGTGCCAGCTCACCACGAGTAGGGACAGGCGTCGAACAAGAGACCCAGTACTTC. Protein sequence: CASSPRVGTGVEQETQYF.

The chain carries TRBV4-1 and TRBJ2-7; 7 nucleotides match TRBD1. This CDR3 spans 16 amino acids. The ends lost 0 bases at V and 0 bases at J; junction bases unmatched: 5. The germline V gene encodes CDR1 MGHRA and CDR2 YSYEKL. The CDR3 loop is CASSQEPGQSSYEQYF. Here the CDR3 DNA reads TGCGCCAGCAGCCAAGAACCGGGACAGAGCTCCTACGAGCAGTACTTC.